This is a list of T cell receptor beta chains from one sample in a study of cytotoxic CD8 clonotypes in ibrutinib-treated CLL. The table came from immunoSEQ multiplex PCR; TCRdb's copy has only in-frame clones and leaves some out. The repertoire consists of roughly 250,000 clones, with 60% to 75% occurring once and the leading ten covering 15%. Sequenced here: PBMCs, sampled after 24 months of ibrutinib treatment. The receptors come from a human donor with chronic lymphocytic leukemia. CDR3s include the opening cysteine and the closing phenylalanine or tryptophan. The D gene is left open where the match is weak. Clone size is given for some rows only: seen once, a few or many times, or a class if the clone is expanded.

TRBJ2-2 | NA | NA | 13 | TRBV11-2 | CALGSGSTGELFF
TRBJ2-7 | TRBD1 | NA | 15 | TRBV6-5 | CASREQGASSYEQYF
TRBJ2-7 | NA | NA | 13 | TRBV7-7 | CASSQTRVGEQYF
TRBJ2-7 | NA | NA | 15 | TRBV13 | CASSSPGPTDYEQYF
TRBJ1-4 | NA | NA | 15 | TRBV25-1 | CASSELNPTNEKLFF
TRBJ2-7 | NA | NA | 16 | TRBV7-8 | CASSLTPHGDSYEQYF
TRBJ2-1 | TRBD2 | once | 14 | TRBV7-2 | CASSLVLAGAEQFF
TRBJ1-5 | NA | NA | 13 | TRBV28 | CASSSYALQPQHF
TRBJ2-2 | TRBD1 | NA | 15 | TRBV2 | CASSEAGQGAGELFF
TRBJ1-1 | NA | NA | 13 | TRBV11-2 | CASSGAVNTEAFF
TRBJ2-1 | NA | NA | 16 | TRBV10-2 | CASSDFGLDAYNEQFF
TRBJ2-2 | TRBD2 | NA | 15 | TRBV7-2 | CASRLAGLGTGELFF
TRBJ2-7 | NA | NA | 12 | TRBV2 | CASAESRDEQYF
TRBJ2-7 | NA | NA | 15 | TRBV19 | CASSRDGGSSREQYF
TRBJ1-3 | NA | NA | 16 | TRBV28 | CASSIDTGKRGNTIYF
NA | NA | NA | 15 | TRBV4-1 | CASSQEPLYLDEQYF
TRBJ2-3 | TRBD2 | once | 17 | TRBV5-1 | CASSLEGLALLSDTQYF
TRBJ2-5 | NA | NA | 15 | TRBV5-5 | CASSLRAFGQETQYF
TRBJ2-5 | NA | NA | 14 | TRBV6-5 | CASSYSGGGETQYF
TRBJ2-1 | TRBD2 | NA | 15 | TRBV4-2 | CASSPLAGVVNEQFF
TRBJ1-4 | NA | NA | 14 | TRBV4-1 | CASSRGGRNEKLFF
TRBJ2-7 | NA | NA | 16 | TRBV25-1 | CASSGGLWALPNEQYF
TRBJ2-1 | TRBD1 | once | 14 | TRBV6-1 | CASRDTTRDREKFF
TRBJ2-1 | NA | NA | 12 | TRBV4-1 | CASSHGPGEQFF
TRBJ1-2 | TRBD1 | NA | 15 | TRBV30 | CAWREGTGGKYGYTF
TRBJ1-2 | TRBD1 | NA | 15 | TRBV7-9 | CASSLTGVGGYGYTF
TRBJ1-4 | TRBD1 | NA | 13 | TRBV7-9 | CAGGTGTNEKLFF
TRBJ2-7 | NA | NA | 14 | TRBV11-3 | CASSLGPTSYEQYF
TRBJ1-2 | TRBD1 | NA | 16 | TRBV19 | CASSSRTGATNYGYTF
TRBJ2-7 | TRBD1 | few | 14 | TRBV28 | CASSWTGGSYEQYF
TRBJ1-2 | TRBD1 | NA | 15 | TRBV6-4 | CASRMDPTGVLGYTF
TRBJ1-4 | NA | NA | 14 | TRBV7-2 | CASSTGPGNEKLFF
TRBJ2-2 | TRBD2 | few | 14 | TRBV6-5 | CASRRSSGTGELFF
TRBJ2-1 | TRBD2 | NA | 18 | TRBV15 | CATSSDLAVRPYYNEQFF
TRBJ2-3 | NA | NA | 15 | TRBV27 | CASSYSTGSTDTQYF
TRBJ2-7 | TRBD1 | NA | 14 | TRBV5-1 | CASSKDRSSYEQYF
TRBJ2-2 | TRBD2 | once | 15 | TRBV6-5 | CASSYGASGHGELFF
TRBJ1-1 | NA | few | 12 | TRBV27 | CATSGVDTEAFF
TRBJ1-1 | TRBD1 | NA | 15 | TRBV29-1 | CSALYRGRLNTEAFF
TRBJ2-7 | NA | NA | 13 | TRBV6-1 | CASTPGRAYEQYF
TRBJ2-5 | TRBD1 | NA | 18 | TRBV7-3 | CASSLWALGLGGSGTQYF